This T cell receptor beta chain was identified in a study of cytomegalovirus exposure and HLA in healthy donors. Turning to the study itself: The 110 or so validation repertoires used the same platform as the 650 to 800 first-cohort repertoires, a later analysis reported.

Study outcomes and limitations: TCR sequences were mostly rare, though some public TCRs occurred in many donors. Among the CMV-associated chains, three were confirmed in vitro as specific for CMV antigens.

Details on this clone: Its antigen remains unidentified.

Measured with immunoSEQ multiplex PCR; TCRdb has only the in-frame clones, and not every one. The sample contains roughly 150,000 clones, about 87% of which appear only once. The donors were members of the roughly 120-subject validation cohort (separate from the approximately 670-subject first cohort). Deletions cut 6 bases from V and 1 base from J, with 9 bases between. This CDR3 contains 14 residues. Germline V CDR1 and CDR2: MRHNA, SNTAGT. This TCR was sampled from a man aged 18 to 29 in good health and CMV-seropositive. The sample was PBMCs. The chain employs TRBV6-4 and TRBJ2-2; weak D call: TRBD1 (5 bases). The CDR3 spells CASRPDRNTGELFF. The CDR3 DNA sequence: TGTGCCAGCAGACCAGACAGGAACACCGGGGAGCTGTTTTTT.